A single sample is the source of the 30 T cell receptor beta chains below, sequenced in a study of cytomegalovirus exposure and HLA in healthy donors. It was with 60 Vbeta and 13 Jbeta primers that the PCR ran. The assay was immunoSEQ multiplex PCR, and TCRdb's table has in-frame clones only and misses some. The sample holds 100,000 or so clones, roughly 79% seen once. Specimen: PBMCs. These TCRs come from a male donor in good health and CMV-seronegative.

The V gene is TRBV18, the J gene TRBJ2-3; TRBD2 is a possible D gene (6 bases). The V and J ends lost 3 bases and 6 bases respectively, with 13 bases between them. Germline V lookup: CDR1 KGHSH, CDR2 LQKENI. There are 14 residues in the CDR3. CDR3 in DNA: TGTGCCAGCTCACCGTCGGGGACTGCGGATACGCAGTATTTT. It yields the protein CASSPSGTADTQYF.

The CDR3 is CASSSGTSGNNEQFF. As DNA, the CDR3 is TGCGCCAGCAGTTCCGGGACTAGCGGCAACAATGAGCAGTTCTTC. This chain connects TRBV5-1 to TRBJ2-1; TRBD2 matches 11 bases. CDR1 SGHRS and CDR2 YFSETQ come from the germline V gene. This CDR3 spans 15 amino acids. V was pared by 5 bases and J by 5 bases, with 6 bases of the junction left unmatched.

This clone came up once. The chain is built from TRBV13 and TRBJ2-5; no definite D call. The J call may not be correct, given that the DNA end is closer to TRBJ2-7. The CDR3 is made up of 14 amino acids. Germline CDR1 reads PRHDT; CDR2 reads FYEKMQ (reference sequence). The CDR3 here is CASRLLKSPYEQYF. Here the CDR3 DNA reads TGTGCCAGCAGATTACTTAAATCCCCATACGAGCAGTACTTC.

Only a few counts were recorded for this clone. The chain is built from TRBV5-4 and TRBJ1-1; the match to TRBD1 covers 7 bases. Per the germline V gene, CDR1 is SGHNT and CDR2 is YYREEE (reference sequence). Trimming took 0 bases from V and 6 from J; bases not matched to a gene: 11. The CDR3 has 16 residues. CDR3 nucleotides: TGTGCCAGCAGCTTGGGGGCGGGACAGTCCATCCCTGAAGCTTTCTTT. Translation gives CASSLGAGQSIPEAFF.

The chain couples TRBV11-2 to TRBJ1-4; no firm D call. Between the trimmed V and J ends, which lost 2 bases and 8 bases, there was a span of 12 bases. The CDR3 has 14 amino acids. Per germline, CDR1 SGHAT and CDR2 FQNNGV. The CDR3 loop reads CASSLRDLDEKLFF. As DNA, the CDR3 is TGTGCCAGCAGCTTACGAGATCTAGACGAAAAACTGTTTTTT. The variable domain in full, completed from reference TRBV11-2 and TRBJ1-4, reads EAGVAQSPRYKIIEKRQSVAFWCNPISGHATLYWYQQILGQGPKLLIQFQNNGVVDDSQLPKDRFSAERLKGVDSTLKIQPAKLEDSAVYLCASSLRDLDEKLFFGSGTQLSVL.

This clone turned up a few times. The CDR3 DNA is TGTGCCAGCAGTTGGGGGGGCCTAGGGGCCTACGAGCAGTACTTC. Protein: CASSWGGLGAYEQYF. This chain links TRBV27 with TRBJ2-7; weak D call: TRBD2 (7 bases). The CDR3 has 15 amino acids. Trimming took 4 bases from V and 2 from J, leaving 15 bases between them. From germline, CDR1 is MNHEY and CDR2 SMNVEV (reference sequence).

V is TRBV9 and J is TRBJ2-5; tentatively, D is TRBD2 (5 bases). There are 16 residues in the CDR3. In germline, CDR1 is SGDLS, CDR2 YYNGEE. V lost 3 bases, J lost 4 bases, and 19 bases lay in between. The CDR3 loop reads CASSAPREGVGETQYF. The CDR3 region has the DNA TGTGCCAGCAGCGCGCCCCGAGAGGGAGTAGGAGAGACCCAGTACTTC.

The chain carries TRBV10-3 and TRBJ1-1; TRBD1 matches 7 bases. Looked up from germline, CDR1 is ENHRY and CDR2 is SYGVKD. V dropped 7 bases and J dropped 2; count of bases not matched to a gene: 4. The CDR3 has 13 residues. This CDR3 reads CAITGQLNTEAFF. CDR3 sequence (DNA): TGTGCCATCACGGGACAGCTTAACACTGAAGCTTTCTTT.

The chain is built from TRBV7-9 and TRBJ2-7; 10 bases map to TRBD1. Trimming cost V 2 bases and J 5 bases; bases outside gene matches: 15. CDR3 length: 18 residues. In germline, CDR1 is SEHNR, CDR2 FQNEAQ (reference sequence). Written as DNA, the CDR3 is TGTGCCAGCAGCTTACCCTGGCGGGACAGGGGCATAATCAACGAGCAGTACTTC. It specifies CASSLPWRDRGIINEQYF.

The chain carries TRBV28 and TRBJ2-1, with TRBD2 as a possible D gene (5 bases). V lost 2 bases to trimming and J lost 8 bases, with 22 bases between them. CDR1 and CDR2 (germline): MDHEN, SYDVKM. The CDR3 runs to 17 residues. The CDR3 sequence is CASSLIPDWRPMDEQFF. CDR3 nucleotides: TGTGCCAGCAGTTTAATCCCTGACTGGAGGCCTATGGATGAGCAGTTCTTC.

This clone came up once. The chain recombines TRBV7-2 with TRBJ1-1; no definite D call. Per the germline V gene, CDR1 is SGHTA and CDR2 is FQGNSA. The length of the CDR3 is 14 residues. The V and J ends lost 6 bases and 1 base respectively, with 12 bases between them. CDR3 DNA sequence: TGTGCCAGCAGTAGCGGACCGCAGAACACTGAAGCTTTCTTT. This encodes CASSSGPQNTEAFF. The full variable domain, its missing parts supplied by reference TRBV7-2 and TRBJ1-1, is GAGVSQSPSNKVTEKGKDVELRCDPISGHTALYWYRQSLGQGLEFLIYFQGNSAPDKSGLPSDRFSAERTGGSVSTLTIQRTQQEDSAVYLCASSSGPQNTEAFFGQGTRLTVV.

The V and J genes are TRBV6-1 and TRBJ2-3; 13 positions agree with TRBD2. The V and J ends lost 4 bases and 0 bases, in that order; junction bases with no gene match: 13. The CDR3 contains 20 residues. The germline V gene encodes CDR1 MNHNS and CDR2 SASEGT. Written as DNA, the CDR3 is TGTGCCAGCAGTGTACATTGGACTAGCGGGAGCGAGATTAGCACAGATACGCAGTATTTT. Protein sequence: CASSVHWTSGSEISTDTQYF.

The V call is TRBV7-2, the J call TRBJ2-5; 9 nucleotides align to TRBD2. The germline V gene encodes CDR1 SGHTA and CDR2 FQGNSA. This CDR3 comprises 16 residues. V trimming: 1 base; J trimming: 5 bases; junction bases outside the gene matches: 8. In DNA form, the CDR3 reads TGTGCCAGCAGCTTAGGAGTTAGCGGGAGAGTTGAGACCCAGTACTTC. Its protein product is CASSLGVSGRVETQYF.

The CDR3 DNA sequence: TGTGCCAGCAGCGTGAGTCAGGGCAGGGAGACCCAGTACTTC. It encodes CASSVSQGRETQYF. The chain employs TRBV9 and TRBJ2-5, with a weak D call TRBD1 (5 bases). Trimming removed 2 bases from V and 5 bases from J, with 13 bases in between. CDR3 length: 14 amino acids. Per the germline V gene, CDR1 is SGDLS and CDR2 is YYNGEE. Looking up the rest from reference TRBV9 and TRBJ2-5 gives the full variable domain: DSGVTQTPKHLITATGQRVTLRCSPRSGDLSVYWYQQSLDQGLQFLIQYYNGEERAKGNILERFSAQQFPDLHSELNLSSLELGDSALYFCASSVSQGRETQYFGPGTRLLVL.

The chain recombines TRBV6-6 with TRBJ2-1, with D possibly TRBD2 on 7 matching bases. Germline V gives CDR1 MNHNY, CDR2 SVGAGI (reference sequence). The V gene lost 6 bases and the J gene lost 6 bases, with 21 bases spanning the gap. The CDR3 consists of 16 residues. The CDR3 protein is CASSPKGEGRGNEQFF. The CDR3 DNA reads TGTGCCAGCAGCCCCAAGGGGGAGGGCCGGGGCAATGAGCAGTTCTTC.

The rearrangement uses TRBV7-9 and TRBJ1-1; 7 bases match TRBD1. Looked up from germline, CDR1 is SEHNR and CDR2 is FQNEAQ (reference sequence). J gave up 8 bases and V 4 bases, and 10 bases lay outside the gene matches. This CDR3 is 14 amino acids long. CDR3 nucleotide sequence: TGTGCCAGCAGCTCCGGACAGGCCGGAGGGGAAGCTTTCTTT. As protein: CASSSGQAGGEAFF.

The chain uses TRBV2 and TRBJ2-1, with 8 bases that match TRBD2. Germline V CDR1 and CDR2: SNHLY, FYNNEI. This CDR3 spans 15 amino acids. J lost 0 bases, V lost 6 bases, and 4 bases had no gene match. The CDR3 DNA follows: TGTGCCAGCAGCTTAAGCGGGAGCTCCTACAATGAGCAGTTCTTC. It yields the protein CASSLSGSSYNEQFF.

The gene calls are TRBV28 and TRBJ2-1, with 8 bases identical to TRBD2. The CDR3 spans 13 residues. The V gene end was trimmed by 8 bases and the J gene end by 7 bases; junction bases not matched to a gene: 7. Germline V gene sequence: CDR1 MDHEN, CDR2 SYDVKM. The CDR3 DNA reads TGTGCCAGCTTAGCGGGGTTTGGGAATGAGCAGTTCTTC. As protein: CASLAGFGNEQFF.

The V gene is TRBV6-1, the J gene TRBJ2-7, with a weak D call TRBD1 (6 bases). The CDR3 loop spans 13 amino acids. Germline assignment: CDR1 MNHNS and CDR2 SASEGT. The ends were cut back, 7 bases at V and 4 bases at J, with 14 bases in the middle. Written as DNA, the CDR3 is TGTGCCAGCAAATGGGCAGGGGCTTACGAGCAGTACTTC. This sequence encodes CASKWAGAYEQYF.

This clone has only one observation. Different DNA sequences within this sample yield the same CDR3. This rearrangement joins TRBV15 to TRBJ2-5; 9 positions match TRBD2. Germline assignment: CDR1 LNHNV and CDR2 YYDKDF (reference sequence). V shed 9 bases and J 5 bases; nucleotides not matched to a gene: 10. The CDR3 totals 14 residues. The CDR3 reads CATRPSGTQETQYF. The CDR3 DNA sequence: TGTGCCACTCGGCCTAGCGGGACTCAGGAGACCCAGTACTTC. Variable domain in full (rest from reference TRBV15 and TRBJ2-5): DAMVIQNPRYQVTQFGKPVTLSCSQTLNHNVMYWYQQKSSQAPKLLFHYYDKDFNNEADTPDNFQSRRPNTSFCFLDIRSPGLGDTAMYLCATRPSGTQETQYFGPGTRLLVL.

This clone was seen only once. The V and J genes are TRBV27 and TRBJ2-1; 8 bases line up with TRBD2. From germline, CDR1 is MNHEY and CDR2 SMNVEV (reference sequence). V trimming: 8 bases; J trimming: 1 base; junction bases outside the gene matches: 13. The length of the CDR3 is 17 residues. Here the CDR3 DNA reads TGTGCCAGCTCGAATCTACGGGGGGGGCATTCCTACAATGAGCAGTTCTTC. Its translation is CASSNLRGGHSYNEQFF.

The chain employs TRBV28 and TRBJ2-5, with D possibly matching TRBD1 (6 bases). Trimming pared 4 bases from V and 5 bases from J, leaving 23 bases between. CDR1 is MDHEN and CDR2 is SYDVKM in the germline V gene. The length of the CDR3 is 17 residues. CDR3 sequence reads: CASSSKQQGPRGETQYF. As DNA, the CDR3 is TGTGCCAGCAGTTCCAAACAACAGGGTCCCAGAGGGGAGACCCAGTACTTC.

This clone was detected only once. This chain joins TRBV2 and TRBJ2-4; weak D call: TRBD2 (6 bases). CDR1 and CDR2 (germline): SNHLY, FYNNEI. Deletions cut 7 bases from V and 0 bases from J, with 10 bases between. This CDR3 spans 14 amino acids. CDR3 in amino acids: CASIAELAKNIQYF. The CDR3 DNA reads as TGTGCCAGCATAGCGGAATTAGCCAAAAACATTCAGTACTTC.

The chain links TRBV15 to TRBJ2-5, with D unclear. CDR1 and CDR2 from the germline V gene are LNHNV and YYDKDF (reference sequence). The V end was cut by 5 bases, the J end by 5 bases, with 18 bases between. This CDR3 has 15 amino acids. The CDR3 protein is CATSAAGALRETQYF. The CDR3 DNA sequence: TGTGCCACCAGCGCTGCCGGAGCCTTAAGGGAGACCCAGTACTTC.

J is TRBJ2-2 and V is TRBV27; D ambiguous. From germline, CDR1 is MNHEY and CDR2 SMNVEV (reference sequence). CDR3 length: 15 residues. The V gene lost 0 bases and the J gene lost 4 bases, with 9 bases spanning the gap. Here the CDR3 reads CASSLSSPSTGELFF. CDR3 in DNA: TGTGCCAGCAGTTTATCCTCCCCTTCCACCGGGGAGCTGTTTTTT.

A few counts support this clone. This sample includes further DNA sequences coding for the same CDR3. This sequence joins TRBV6-4 and TRBJ2-1, with 9 bases matching TRBD2. Trimming removed 3 bases from V and 1 base from J; junction bases left unmatched: 1. Germline V gives CDR1 MRHNA, CDR2 SNTAGT. The CDR3 runs 15 residues. The CDR3 here is CASSETSGSYNEQFF. The CDR3 DNA is TGTGCCAGCAGTGAGACTAGCGGATCCTACAATGAGCAGTTCTTC.

The chain has TRBV7-9 and TRBJ2-1, with D uncertain. The CDR3 extends over 15 amino acids. Germline CDR1 reads SEHNR; CDR2 reads FQNEAQ (reference sequence). Trimming took off 5 bases at V and 5 bases at J, with 16 bases between the two ends. CDR3 sequence: CASSQAWVFHNEQFF. For the CDR3, the DNA is TGTGCCAGCAGCCAGGCGTGGGTGTTCCACAATGAGCAGTTCTTC.

The rearrangement uses TRBV18 and TRBJ1-1; D is possibly TRBD1 (6 bases). The CDR3 is 13 amino acids. Germline CDR1 and CDR2: KGHSH and LQKENI. The germline V and J ends were trimmed by 3 bases and 8 bases, with 13 bases remaining between them. The CDR3 DNA follows: TGTGCCAGCTCACCCAGGACAGTTTCCGAAGCTTTCTTT. This encodes CASSPRTVSEAFF.

The chain uses TRBV9 and TRBJ2-7; D call uncertain. From germline, CDR1 is SGDLS and CDR2 YYNGEE. The CDR3 has 14 residues. V was trimmed by 3 bases and J by 3 bases, leaving 13 bases between them. The CDR3 loop is CASSASYSSYEQYF. CDR3 bases: TGTGCCAGCAGCGCCTCCTATTCAAGCTACGAGCAGTACTTC. Full variable domain (rest looked up from reference TRBV9 and TRBJ2-7): DSGVTQTPKHLITATGQRVTLRCSPRSGDLSVYWYQQSLDQGLQFLIQYYNGEERAKGNILERFSAQQFPDLHSELNLSSLELGDSALYFCASSASYSSYEQYFGPGTRLTVT.

The gene calls are TRBV27 and TRBJ1-4; TRBD1 agrees at 9 bases. Losses at the gene ends were 5 bases for V and 8 bases for J; bases not matched to a gene: 15. Germline V gives CDR1 MNHEY, CDR2 SMNVEV (reference sequence). The CDR3 loop spans 17 amino acids. The CDR3 loop reads CASSPRFRDRANEKLFF. CDR3 DNA sequence: TGTGCCAGCAGTCCGAGATTTAGGGACAGGGCAAACGAAAAACTGTTTTTT.